This T cell receptor beta chain was documented in a study of shared clonotypes between healthy human individuals. Cells designated naive CD8 were CD45RO-negative and were positively selected for CCR7, with terminally differentiated effector memory CD45RA+ cells excluded. The length of the CDR3 is 15 residues. J gave up 3 bases and V 6 bases, and 9 bases lay outside the gene matches. The germline V gene encodes CDR1 SGHDN and CDR2 FVKESK. Sequencing was performed with immunoSEQ multiplex PCR; in TCRdb, only in-frame clones are kept and a portion is missing. The repertoire has about 2 million clones, approximately 94% of them found once; the top ten carry 0.9% to 1.4%.

The sequence was obtained from a man aged 18 to 35 in good health. The rearrangement links TRBV14 to TRBJ2-7; 9 nucleotides match TRBD2. The sample taken for sequencing was naive CD8+ T cells sorted from blood. The CDR3 DNA reads as TGTGCCAGCAGTCAGGGTAGCGGGGGATTCTACGAGCAGTACTTC. Translated: CASSQGSGGFYEQYF.